This T cell receptor beta chain was obtained from a study of identical twins. Study-level results: Abundant beta clonotypes from cord blood had fewer insertions, unlike memory repertoires, which showed none.

TCRdb called the 5' RACE reads again in MiXCR, with one record for every CDR3 protein. Seen here are a few hundred thousand distinct CDR3 sequences, about 13% observed once, and the top ten hold roughly 3.7%. This clonotype was observed many times. Its antigen is currently unknown. Trimming pared 5 bases from V and 3 bases from J, leaving 14 bases between. The germline V gene has CDR1 SGHNT and CDR2 YENEEA. The CDR3 sequence is 14 residues long. Healthy Caucasian donors formed the entire cohort. The same sample was also used in a study of yellow fever vaccine responses in identical twins. That study adds: In identical twins, vaccine T cell responses appeared partly shared and partly individual.

The sample was memory (CD45RO+) T cells sorted from blood. The source of this sequence is a woman between 18 and 29 years old in good health. This rearrangement joins TRBV11-3 to TRBJ2-7; weak D call: TRBD1 (6 bases). CDR3 sequence (DNA): TGTGCCAGCAGCCCTAGTGGACAGAGCTACGAGCAGTACTTC. Its protein product is CASSPSGQSYEQYF.